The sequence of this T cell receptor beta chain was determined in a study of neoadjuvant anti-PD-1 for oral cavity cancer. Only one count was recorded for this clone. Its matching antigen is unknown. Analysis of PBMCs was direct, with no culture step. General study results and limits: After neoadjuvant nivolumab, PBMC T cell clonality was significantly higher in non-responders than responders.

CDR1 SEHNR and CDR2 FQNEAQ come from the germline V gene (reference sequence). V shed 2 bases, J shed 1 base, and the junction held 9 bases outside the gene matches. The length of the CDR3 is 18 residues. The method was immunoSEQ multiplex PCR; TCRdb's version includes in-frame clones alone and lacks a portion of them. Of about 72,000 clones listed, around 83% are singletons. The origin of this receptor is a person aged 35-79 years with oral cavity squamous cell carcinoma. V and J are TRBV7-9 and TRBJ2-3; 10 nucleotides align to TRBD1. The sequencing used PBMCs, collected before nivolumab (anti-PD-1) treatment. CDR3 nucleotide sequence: TGTGCCAGCAGCTTAAGGTCGACTGGGACAGGGGGCACAGATACGCAGTATTTT. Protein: CASSLRSTGTGGTDTQYF.